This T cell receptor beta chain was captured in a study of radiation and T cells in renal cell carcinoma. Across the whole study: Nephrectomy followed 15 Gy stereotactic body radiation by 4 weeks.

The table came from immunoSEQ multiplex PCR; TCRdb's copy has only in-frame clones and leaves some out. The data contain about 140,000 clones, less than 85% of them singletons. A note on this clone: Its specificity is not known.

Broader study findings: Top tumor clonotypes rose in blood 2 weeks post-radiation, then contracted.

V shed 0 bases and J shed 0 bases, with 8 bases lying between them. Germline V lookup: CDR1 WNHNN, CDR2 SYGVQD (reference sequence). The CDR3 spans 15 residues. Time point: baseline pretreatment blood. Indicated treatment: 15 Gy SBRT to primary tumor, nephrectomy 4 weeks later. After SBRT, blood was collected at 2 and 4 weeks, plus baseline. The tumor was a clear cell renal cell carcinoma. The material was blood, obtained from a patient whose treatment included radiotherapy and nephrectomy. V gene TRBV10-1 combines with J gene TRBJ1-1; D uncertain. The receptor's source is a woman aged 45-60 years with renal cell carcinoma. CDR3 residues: CASSESLGMNTEAFF. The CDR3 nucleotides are TGCGCCAGCAGTGAGTCATTGGGAATGAACACTGAAGCTTTCTTT.